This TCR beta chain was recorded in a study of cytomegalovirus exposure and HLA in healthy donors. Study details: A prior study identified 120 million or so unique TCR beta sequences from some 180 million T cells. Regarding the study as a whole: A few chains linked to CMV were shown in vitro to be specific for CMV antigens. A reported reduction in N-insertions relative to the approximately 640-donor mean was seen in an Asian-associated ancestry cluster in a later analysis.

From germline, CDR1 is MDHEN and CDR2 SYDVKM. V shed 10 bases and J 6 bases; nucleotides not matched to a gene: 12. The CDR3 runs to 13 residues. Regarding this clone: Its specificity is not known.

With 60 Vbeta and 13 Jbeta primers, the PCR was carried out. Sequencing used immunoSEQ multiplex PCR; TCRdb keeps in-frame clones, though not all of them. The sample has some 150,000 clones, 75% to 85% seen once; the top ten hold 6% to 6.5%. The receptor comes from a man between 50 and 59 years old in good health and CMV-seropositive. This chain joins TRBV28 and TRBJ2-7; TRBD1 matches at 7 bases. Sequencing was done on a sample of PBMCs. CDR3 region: CAIKQGYGSEQYF. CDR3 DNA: TGTGCCATTAAACAGGGGTACGGTAGCGAGCAGTACTTC.